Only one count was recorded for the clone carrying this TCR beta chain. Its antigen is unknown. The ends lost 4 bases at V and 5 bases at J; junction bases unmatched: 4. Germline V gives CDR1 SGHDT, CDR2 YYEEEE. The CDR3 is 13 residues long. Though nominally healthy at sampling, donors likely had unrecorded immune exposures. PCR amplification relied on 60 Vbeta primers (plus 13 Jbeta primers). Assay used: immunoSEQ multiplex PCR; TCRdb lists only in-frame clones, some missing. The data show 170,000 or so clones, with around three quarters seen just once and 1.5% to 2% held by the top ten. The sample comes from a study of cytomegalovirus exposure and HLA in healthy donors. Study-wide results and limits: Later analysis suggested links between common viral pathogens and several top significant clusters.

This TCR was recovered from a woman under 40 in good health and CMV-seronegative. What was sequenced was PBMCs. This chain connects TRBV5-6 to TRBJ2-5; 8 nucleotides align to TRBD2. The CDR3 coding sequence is TGTGCCAGCAGCCCTCGGGGGGGGGAGACCCAGTACTTC. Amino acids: CASSPRGGETQYF.